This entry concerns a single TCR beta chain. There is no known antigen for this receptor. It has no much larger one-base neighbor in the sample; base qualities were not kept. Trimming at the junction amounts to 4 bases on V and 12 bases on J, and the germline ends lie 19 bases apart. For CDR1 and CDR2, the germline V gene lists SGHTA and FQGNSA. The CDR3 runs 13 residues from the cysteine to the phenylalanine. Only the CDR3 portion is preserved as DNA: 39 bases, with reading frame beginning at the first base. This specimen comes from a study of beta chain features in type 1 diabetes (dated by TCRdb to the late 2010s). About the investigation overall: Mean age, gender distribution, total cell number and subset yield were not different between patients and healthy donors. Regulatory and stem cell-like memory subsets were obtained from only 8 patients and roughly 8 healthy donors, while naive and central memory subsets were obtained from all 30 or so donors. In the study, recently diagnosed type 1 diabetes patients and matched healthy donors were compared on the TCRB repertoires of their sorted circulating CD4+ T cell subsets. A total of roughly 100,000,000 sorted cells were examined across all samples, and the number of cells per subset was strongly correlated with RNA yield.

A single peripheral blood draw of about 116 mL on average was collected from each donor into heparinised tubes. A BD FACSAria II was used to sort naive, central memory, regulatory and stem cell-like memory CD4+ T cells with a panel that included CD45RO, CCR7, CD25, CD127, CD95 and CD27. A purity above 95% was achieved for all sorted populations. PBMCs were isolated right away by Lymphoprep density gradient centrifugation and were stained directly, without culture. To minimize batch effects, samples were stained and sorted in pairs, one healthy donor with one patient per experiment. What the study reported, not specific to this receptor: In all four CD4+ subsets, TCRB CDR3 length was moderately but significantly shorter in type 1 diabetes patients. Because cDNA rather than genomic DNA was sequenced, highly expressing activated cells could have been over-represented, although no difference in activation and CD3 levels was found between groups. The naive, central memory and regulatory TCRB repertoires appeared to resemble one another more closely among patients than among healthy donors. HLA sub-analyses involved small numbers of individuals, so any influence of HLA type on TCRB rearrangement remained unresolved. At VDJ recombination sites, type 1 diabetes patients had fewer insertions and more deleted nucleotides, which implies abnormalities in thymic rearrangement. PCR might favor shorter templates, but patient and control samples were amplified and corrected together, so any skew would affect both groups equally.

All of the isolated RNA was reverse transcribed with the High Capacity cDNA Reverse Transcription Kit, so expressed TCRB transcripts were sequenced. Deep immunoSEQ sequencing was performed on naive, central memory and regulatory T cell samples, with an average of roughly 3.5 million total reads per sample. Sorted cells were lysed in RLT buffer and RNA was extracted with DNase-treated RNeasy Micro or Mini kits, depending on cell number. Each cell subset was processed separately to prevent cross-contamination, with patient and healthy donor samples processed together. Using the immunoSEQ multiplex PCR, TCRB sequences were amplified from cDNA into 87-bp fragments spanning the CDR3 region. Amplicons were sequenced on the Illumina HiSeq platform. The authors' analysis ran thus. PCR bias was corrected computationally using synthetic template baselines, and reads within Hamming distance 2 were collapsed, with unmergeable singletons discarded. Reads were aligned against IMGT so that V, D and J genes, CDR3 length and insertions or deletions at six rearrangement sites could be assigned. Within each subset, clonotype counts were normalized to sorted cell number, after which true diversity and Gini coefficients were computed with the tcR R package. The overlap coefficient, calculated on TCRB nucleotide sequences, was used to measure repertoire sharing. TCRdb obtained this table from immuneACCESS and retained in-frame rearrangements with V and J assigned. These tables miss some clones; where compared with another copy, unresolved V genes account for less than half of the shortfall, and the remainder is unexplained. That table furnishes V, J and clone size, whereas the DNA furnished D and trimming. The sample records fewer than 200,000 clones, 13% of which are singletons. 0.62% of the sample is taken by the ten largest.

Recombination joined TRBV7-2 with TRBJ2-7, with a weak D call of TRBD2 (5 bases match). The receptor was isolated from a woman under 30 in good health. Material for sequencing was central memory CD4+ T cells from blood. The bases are TGTGCCAGCAGCTCCCAAGCCCCCGGGGATGGGTACTTC. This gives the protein CASSSQAPGDGYF.